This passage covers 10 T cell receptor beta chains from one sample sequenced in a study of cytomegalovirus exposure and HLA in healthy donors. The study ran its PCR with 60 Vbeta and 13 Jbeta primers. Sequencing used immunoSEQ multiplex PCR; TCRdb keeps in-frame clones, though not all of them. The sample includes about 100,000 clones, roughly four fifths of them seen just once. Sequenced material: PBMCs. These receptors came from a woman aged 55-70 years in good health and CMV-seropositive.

This CDR3 is CASSTSGSFTDTQYF. The CDR3 DNA follows: TGTGCCAGCAGCACTAGCGGGAGCTTCACAGATACGCAGTATTTT. The chain carries TRBV5-4 and TRBJ2-3; 11 bases align to TRBD2. V shed 4 bases and J 2 bases; nucleotides not matched to a gene: 3. Germline V lookup: CDR1 SGHNT, CDR2 YYREEE (reference sequence). The CDR3 is 15 residues long.

CDR3 coding DNA: TGTGCCAGCAGGGGGACAGGGGCCTACGAGCAGTACTTC. It encodes CASRGTGAYEQYF. The V call is TRBV2, the J call TRBJ2-7; 10 nucleotides align to TRBD1. The CDR3 totals 13 residues. The germline V gene has CDR1 SNHLY and CDR2 FYNNEI. V lost 6 bases and J lost 2; bases outside the gene matches: 1.

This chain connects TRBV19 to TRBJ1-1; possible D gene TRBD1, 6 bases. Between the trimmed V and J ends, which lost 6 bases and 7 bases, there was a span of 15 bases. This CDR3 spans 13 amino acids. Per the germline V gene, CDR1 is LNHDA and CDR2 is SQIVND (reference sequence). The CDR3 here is CASRTPGTSEAFF. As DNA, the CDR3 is TGTGCCAGTAGGACCCCCGGGACAAGTGAAGCTTTCTTT.

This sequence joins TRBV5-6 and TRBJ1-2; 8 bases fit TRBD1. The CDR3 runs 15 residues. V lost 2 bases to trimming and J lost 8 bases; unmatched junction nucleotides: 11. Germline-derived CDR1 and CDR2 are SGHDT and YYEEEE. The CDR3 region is CASSFQDRGIYGYTF. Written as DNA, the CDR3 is TGTGCCAGCAGCTTCCAAGACAGGGGCATCTACGGCTACACCTTC.

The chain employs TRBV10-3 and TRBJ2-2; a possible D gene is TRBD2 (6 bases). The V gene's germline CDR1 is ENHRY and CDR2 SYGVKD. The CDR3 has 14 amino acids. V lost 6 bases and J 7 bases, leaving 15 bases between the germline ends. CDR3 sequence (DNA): TGTGCCATCAGGGGACCGTTGGGAGGCGGGGAGCTGTTTTTT. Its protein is CAIRGPLGGGELFF.

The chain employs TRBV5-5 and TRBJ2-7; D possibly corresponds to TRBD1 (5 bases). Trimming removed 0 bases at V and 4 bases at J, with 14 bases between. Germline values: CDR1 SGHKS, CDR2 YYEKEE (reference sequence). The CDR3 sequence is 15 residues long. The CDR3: CASSLEGQGLYEQYF. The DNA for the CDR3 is TGTGCCAGCAGCTTGGAGGGGCAGGGCCTATACGAGCAGTACTTC.

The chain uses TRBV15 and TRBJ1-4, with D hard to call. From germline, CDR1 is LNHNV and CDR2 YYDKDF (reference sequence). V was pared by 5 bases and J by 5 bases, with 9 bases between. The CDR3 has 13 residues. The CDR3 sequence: CATSARQNEKLFF. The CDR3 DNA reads TGTGCCACCAGCGCCAGACAAAATGAAAAACTGTTTTTT. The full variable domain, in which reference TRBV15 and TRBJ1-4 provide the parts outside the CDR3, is DAMVIQNPRYQVTQFGKPVTLSCSQTLNHNVMYWYQQKSSQAPKLLFHYYDKDFNNEADTPDNFQSRRPNTSFCFLDIRSPGLGDTAMYLCATSARQNEKLFFGSGTQLSVL.

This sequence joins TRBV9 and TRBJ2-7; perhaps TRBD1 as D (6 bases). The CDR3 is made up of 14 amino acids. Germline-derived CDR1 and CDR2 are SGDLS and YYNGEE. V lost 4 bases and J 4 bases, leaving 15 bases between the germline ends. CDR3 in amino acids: CASSTGMDGYEQYF. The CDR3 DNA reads TGTGCCAGCAGCACAGGGATGGACGGGTACGAGCAGTACTTC. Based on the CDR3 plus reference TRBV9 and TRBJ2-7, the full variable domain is DSGVTQTPKHLITATGQRVTLRCSPRSGDLSVYWYQQSLDQGLQFLIQYYNGEERAKGNILERFSAQQFPDLHSELNLSSLELGDSALYFCASSTGMDGYEQYFGPGTRLTVT.

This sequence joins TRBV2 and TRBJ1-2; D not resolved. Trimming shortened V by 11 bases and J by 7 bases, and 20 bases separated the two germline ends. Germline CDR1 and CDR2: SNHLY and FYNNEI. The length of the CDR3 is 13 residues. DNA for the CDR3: TGTGCCCGAAGGACGGATCGGACTTTTGGCTACACCTTC. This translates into CARRTDRTFGYTF.

The CDR3 here is CASSVSATNEKLFF. In DNA form, the CDR3 reads TGTGCCAGCAGCGTATCCGCAACTAATGAAAAACTGTTTTTT. J is TRBJ1-4 and V is TRBV9; D not resolved. CDR3 length: 14 amino acids. V lost 1 base and J lost 0, with 4 bases in between. CDR1 is SGDLS and CDR2 is YYNGEE in the germline V gene.